This TCR beta chain was identified in a study of T cells in Graves' hyperthyroidism and ophthalmopathy. Study context: Peripheral blood was secured at the point of initial diagnosis, before any treatment.

This clonotype has at least ten counts. TCR beta CDR3 region amplification was performed from RNA transcripts. With the HTBI primer set, the TCR CDR3 went through a first round of RT-PCR. TCRdb reprocessed the multiplex PCR reads via MiXCR and lists one record per CDR3 protein. The sample carries roughly 720,000 distinct CDR3 sequences, approximately 15% recorded once. This receptor was obtained from a man aged 50 to 60 with Graves' hyperthyroidism. Material for sequencing was blood.

In DNA, the CDR3 is TGTGCCAGCACTCGGCAGGATAATTCACCCCTCCACTTT. It yields the protein CASTRQDNSPLHF. The genes are TRBV6-1 and TRBJ1-6, with no clear D. CDR3 length: 13 amino acids. Per the germline V gene, CDR1 is MNHNS and CDR2 is SASEGT. The V end lost 7 bases, the J end lost 5 bases, and 9 bases lay between the germline ends.